Each of the 24 T cell receptor beta chains below was sequenced from the same sample in a study of cytomegalovirus exposure and HLA in healthy donors (dated by TCRdb to between 2016 and 2019). Library construction relied on the immunoSEQ multiplex PCR assay. The multiplex PCR relied on a mix of 60 forward primers for TCR Vbeta segments and 13 reverse primers for TCR Jbeta segments. In TCRdb, the immuneACCESS table is reduced to in-frame sequences with V and J assigned. These tables do not hold every clone; where another copy was compared, an unresolved V gene accounts for under half, and the others remain unexplained. This sample holds 80,000 to 95,000 clones; 65% to 80% were observed only once. The ten largest make up over 12% of the sample. The sample taken for sequencing was PBMCs. Every receptor here comes from a woman aged 45-65 years in good health and CMV-seropositive.

The chain employs TRBV6-1 and TRBJ1-1; TRBD1 is a possible D gene (5 bases). This CDR3 spans 16 amino acids. CDR1 MNHNS and CDR2 SASEGT come from the germline V gene. V was clipped by 1 base and J by 13 bases, with 25 bases between them. CDR3 nucleotides: TGTGCCAGCAGTGAAGGGGGCTCGGGCTCCTACCCAGTGGGTTTCTTT. Encoded protein: CASSEGGSGSYPVGFF.

This clone was detected only once. This chain links TRBV10-1 with TRBJ1-6; 10 bases fit TRBD1. With V trimmed by 6 bases and J by 7 bases, 9 bases remained unmatched. The CDR3 extends over 16 amino acids. Per the germline V gene, CDR1 is WNHNN and CDR2 is SYGVQD (reference sequence). This chain's CDR3 is CASSPGQGDWNSPLHF. The CDR3 DNA reads TGCGCCAGCAGCCCCGGACAGGGGGATTGGAATTCACCCCTCCACTTT.

This clone was seen more than once but under ten times. The genes are TRBV4-2 and TRBJ2-5; no clear D gene. This CDR3 region has 10 residues. CDR1 LGHNA and CDR2 YNFKEQ come from the germline V gene. The ends were cut back, 7 bases at V and 5 bases at J, with 5 bases in the middle. The CDR3 here is CASNQETQYF. The CDR3 DNA is TGTGCCAGCAATCAGGAGACCCAGTACTTC.

This chain connects TRBV19 to TRBJ1-5; tentative D call: TRBD1 (5 bases). The germline V and J ends were trimmed by 7 bases and 3 bases, with 13 bases remaining between them. CDR1 is LNHDA, CDR2 SQIVND, per germline (reference sequence). The CDR3 spans 14 residues. The CDR3 region has the DNA TGTGCCAGTACTGCAGGGCGCATCAATCAGCCCCAGCATTTT. This encodes CASTAGRINQPQHF.

The chain links TRBV9 to TRBJ1-2, with 7 bases matching TRBD1. The CDR3 consists of 15 residues. The V gene's germline CDR1 is SGDLS and CDR2 YYNGEE. Trimming cost V 4 bases and J 1 base; bases outside gene matches: 7. The CDR3 DNA follows: TGTGCCAGCAGCATAAAACAGGGGAATAACTATGGCTACACCTTC. Translating it yields CASSIKQGNNYGYTF.

The chain has TRBV27 and TRBJ1-1; TRBD1 might be the D (5 bases). Trimming took off 5 bases at V and 4 bases at J, with 14 bases between the two ends. This CDR3 spans 14 amino acids. Germline loops: CDR1 MNHEY, CDR2 SMNVEV (reference sequence). The CDR3 nucleotides are TGTGCCAGCAGTCCCACCAGGGTTGGCACTGAAGCTTTCTTT. Translation: CASSPTRVGTEAFF.

The chain joins TRBV28 to TRBJ1-6; 8 nucleotides match TRBD1. V lost 4 bases and J lost 10; bases outside the gene matches: 9. This CDR3 region has 15 residues. Germline V CDR1 and CDR2: MDHEN, SYDVKM. As DNA, the CDR3 is TGTGCCAGCAGTTCCCCAGGACAGGGTGGGTCACCCCTCCACTTT. The encoded protein is CASSSPGQGGSPLHF.

This chain links TRBV28 with TRBJ2-7, with TRBD2 matching 14 bases. CDR1 is MDHEN and CDR2 is SYDVKM in the germline V gene. CDR3 size: 16 residues. V shed 8 bases and J 0 bases; nucleotides not matched to a gene: 6. Here the CDR3 reads CASLGLAGAHSYEQYF. The CDR3 nucleotides read TGTGCCAGCCTGGGACTAGCGGGAGCCCACTCCTACGAGCAGTACTTC.

This clone was picked up one time. The J gene is TRBJ2-2, the V gene TRBV4-1, with TRBD2 as a possible D gene (5 bases). There are 12 residues in the CDR3. Trimming took 4 bases from V and 7 from J, leaving 7 bases between them. CDR1 and CDR2 (germline): MGHRA, YSYEKL. The CDR3 sequence: CASSLAGGELFF. In nucleotides, the CDR3 is TGCGCCAGCAGCCTTGCGGGCGGGGAGCTGTTTTTT.

In regard to this clone: At one boundary the junction diverges from the germline segment, which might be a read error. This chain connects TRBV7-9 to TRBJ1-3, with D unclear. This CDR3 spans 12 amino acids. Germline CDR1 is SEHNR and CDR2 is FQNEAQ (reference sequence). The CDR3 here is CSSSLLGNTIYF. The DNA of the CDR3 is TGTTCCAGCAGCTTACTGGGAAACACCATATATTTT.

This clone has only one observation. The chain employs TRBV4-2 and TRBJ1-2, with unresolved D. Germline-derived CDR1 and CDR2 are LGHNA and YNFKEQ. V was clipped by 1 base and J by 4 bases, with 10 bases between them. The CDR3 length is 14 residues. Here the CDR3 DNA reads TGTGCCAGCAGCCAAGTTCGGAGCACCTATGGCTACACCTTC. As protein: CASSQVRSTYGYTF.

The table lists this clone with a count of one. The gene calls are TRBV9 and TRBJ1-2; D unresolved. Germline lookup yields CDR1 SGDLS and CDR2 YYNGEE. V lost 0 bases and J 4 bases, leaving 7 bases between the germline ends. The CDR3 sequence is 13 residues long. CDR3 residues: CASSVGGSYGYTF. In nucleotides, the CDR3 is TGTGCCAGCAGCGTAGGCGGCAGCTATGGCTACACCTTC.

The chain couples TRBV5-6 to TRBJ2-7; 7 nucleotides align to TRBD1. From germline, CDR1 is SGHDT and CDR2 YYEEEE. The CDR3 has 13 residues. V was pared by 4 bases and J by 5 bases, with 6 bases of the junction left unmatched. For the CDR3, the DNA is TGTGCCAGCAGCGCGACAGGGATGAACGAGCAGTACTTC. Its translation: CASSATGMNEQYF. Combining the CDR3 with reference TRBV5-6 and TRBJ2-7 gives the whole variable domain DAGVTQSPTHLIKTRGQQVTLRCSPKSGHDTVSWYQQALGQGPQFIFQYYEEEERQRGNFPDRFSGHQFPNYSSELNVNALLLGDSALYLCASSATGMNEQYFGPGTRLTVT.

This clone was detected only a few times. The chain couples TRBV29-1 to TRBJ1-2; D unresolved. There are 13 residues in the CDR3. From germline, CDR1 is SQVTM and CDR2 ANQGSEA. With 4 bases removed from V and 6 bases from J, the gap between germline ends came to 15 bases. The CDR3 sequence: CSVVRAGFNGYTF. CDR3 sequence (DNA): TGCAGCGTTGTGCGGGCGGGATTTAATGGCTACACCTTC.

The V call is TRBV19, the J call TRBJ2-1; D is possibly TRBD1 (5 bases). Germline CDR1 is LNHDA and CDR2 is SQIVND (reference sequence). The CDR3 is 14 amino acids. With 7 bases removed from V and 5 bases from J, the gap between germline ends came to 15 bases. The CDR3 here is CASMDNLKDNEQFF. The CDR3 region has the DNA TGTGCCAGTATGGACAACTTAAAGGACAATGAGCAGTTCTTC.

This clone occurred once. The chain uses TRBV27 and TRBJ2-3, with a possible D match to TRBD2 (6 bases). Germline V gene sequence: CDR1 MNHEY, CDR2 SMNVEV (reference sequence). V lost 5 bases and J 3 bases, leaving 12 bases between the germline ends. The CDR3 totals 14 residues. Here the CDR3 DNA reads TGTGCCAGCAGTAAGGGACTGGGGACAGATACGCAGTATTTT. This sequence encodes CASSKGLGTDTQYF.

The genes are TRBV7-6 and TRBJ2-1; 11 nucleotides match TRBD1. The J segment lost 8 bases and the V segment lost 3 bases, leaving 9 bases of the junction unmatched. Germline lookup yields CDR1 SGHVS and CDR2 FNYEAQ. This CDR3 comprises 16 residues. CDR3 coding DNA: TGTGCCAGCAGCTTGTCCTGGGACAGGGGGGAGGATGAGCAGTTCTTC. Its translation is CASSLSWDRGEDEQFF.

The chain employs TRBV6-5 and TRBJ1-1; 9 nucleotides line up with TRBD1. Germline lookup yields CDR1 MNHEY and CDR2 SVGAGI. This CDR3 region has 14 residues. V dropped 6 bases and J dropped 1; count of bases not matched to a gene: 3. The DNA for the CDR3 is TGTGCCAGCAGACAACAGGGGGCGAACACTGAAGCTTTCTTT. It yields the protein CASRQQGANTEAFF.

This clone was seen more than once but under ten times. This rearrangement joins TRBV15 to TRBJ1-4; D is possibly TRBD1 (5 bases). CDR1 and CDR2 (germline): LNHNV, YYDKDF (reference sequence). V lost 0 bases and J 7 bases, leaving 15 bases between the germline ends. This CDR3 comprises 16 residues. In DNA form, the CDR3 reads TGTGCCACCAGCAGAGATAAAGGCCAGGGCCGTGAAAAACTGTTTTTT. Encoded protein: CATSRDKGQGREKLFF.

The rearrangement uses TRBV14 and TRBJ2-3; 8 bases agree with TRBD1. The CDR3 extends over 15 amino acids. Germline V gene sequence: CDR1 SGHDN, CDR2 FVKESK. The ends lost 4 bases at V and 2 bases at J; junction bases unmatched: 5. The CDR3 region has the DNA TGTGCCAGCAGCCCTTGGGACAGGACCACAGATACGCAGTATTTT. Residues: CASSPWDRTTDTQYF.

This clone has more than one count but fewer than ten. This chain links TRBV7-2 with TRBJ1-1; D uncertain. V lost 1 base and J 8 bases, leaving 17 bases between the germline ends. The CDR3 covers 15 residues. Germline V gene sequence: CDR1 SGHTA, CDR2 FQGNSA. In DNA form, the CDR3 reads TGTGCCAGCAGCTTAGTCGGGGTTTCATCTCGGGAAGCTTTCTTT. It is translated as CASSLVGVSSREAFF.

The chain joins TRBV28 to TRBJ1-5, with D unresolved. V lost 3 bases and J lost 1, with 7 bases in between. CDR1 is MDHEN, CDR2 SYDVKM, per germline. The CDR3 spans 14 residues. CDR3 DNA: TGTGCCAGCAGTTTCGTCAGGAGCAATCAGCCCCAGCATTTT. It specifies CASSFVRSNQPQHF.

The gene calls are TRBV28 and TRBJ2-7; no definite D call. The V and J ends lost 5 bases and 2 bases respectively, with 13 bases between them. The CDR3 is 14 residues long. Germline CDR1 and CDR2: MDHEN and SYDVKM. The CDR3 sequence is CASSPIPGTYEQYF. In DNA form, the CDR3 reads TGTGCCAGCAGTCCGATTCCAGGAACCTACGAGCAGTACTTC.

On this clone itself: Other DNA sequences from this sample encode an identical CDR3 as well. V gene TRBV30 combines with J gene TRBJ2-5; a weak D match, TRBD2 (5 bases). With 4 bases removed from V and 5 bases from J, the gap between germline ends came to 23 bases. Germline loops: CDR1 GTSNPN, CDR2 SVGIG (reference sequence). The CDR3 totals 16 residues. The DNA of the CDR3 is TGTGCCTGGACCATCGGGGTGGACGCGAGTTTTGAGACCCAGTACTTC. Encoded protein: CAWTIGVDASFETQYF.